Listed here are 11 T cell receptor beta chains from one sample, sequenced in a study of blood T cell repertoires in COVID-19. Measured with immunoSEQ multiplex PCR; TCRdb has only the in-frame clones, and not every one. The table shows approximately 120,000 clones, with roughly four fifths occurring only once. Material: peripheral blood. Receptor source: a man aged 30-40 years with COVID-19, enrolled during active disease.

The rearrangement uses TRBV7-9 and TRBJ2-7, with D unresolved. The germline CDR1 and CDR2 sequences are SEHNR and FQNEAQ (reference sequence). This CDR3 region has 14 residues. With 2 bases removed from V and 2 bases from J, the gap between germline ends came to 10 bases. The CDR3 protein is CASSLTGRAYEQYF. CDR3 DNA sequence: TGTGCCAGCAGCTTAACGGGTCGTGCCTACGAGCAGTACTTC.

The J gene is TRBJ1-5, the V gene TRBV7-8; D is possibly TRBD1 (6 bases). This CDR3 contains 14 residues. The germline V gene encodes CDR1 SGHVS and CDR2 FQNEAQ. Deletions cut 4 bases from V and 2 bases from J, with 9 bases between. The chain's CDR3 is CASSSDRRNQPQHF. CDR3 DNA sequence: TGTGCCAGCAGCTCGGACAGACGCAATCAGCCCCAGCATTTT.

This clone was found a few times. Different DNA sequences within this sample yield the same CDR3. This chain links TRBV7-6 with TRBJ1-1; a weak D match, TRBD1 (6 bases). The CDR3 loop spans 13 amino acids. The V end lost 5 bases, the J end lost 3 bases, and 10 bases lay between the germline ends. CDR1 SGHVS and CDR2 FNYEAQ come from the germline V gene. The CDR3 DNA follows: TGTGCCAGCAGCCTCACAGGGTACACTGAAGCTTTCTTT. Protein: CASSLTGYTEAFF.

This rearrangement joins TRBV21-1 to TRBJ1-5; the table's D call, TRBD1, was not checked against the DNA. TRBV21-1 is flagged as a pseudogene. The CDR3 is made up of 16 amino acids. The CDR3 spells CASSSRDRGRIQPQHF. DNA for the CDR3: TGTGCCAGCAGCTCGCGGGACAGGGGGCGCATCCAGCCCCAGCATTTT.

The chain recombines TRBV28 with TRBJ2-3, with TRBD1 as a possible D gene (6 bases). V lost 2 bases and J 1 base, leaving 10 bases between the germline ends. Germline assignment: CDR1 MDHEN and CDR2 SYDVKM. The CDR3 spans 15 residues. CDR3 sequence reads: CASSLGAGGTDTQYF. Written as DNA, the CDR3 is TGTGCCAGCAGTTTAGGGGCAGGGGGCACAGATACGCAGTATTTT.

This clone was counted between two and nine times. V gene TRBV6-1 combines with J gene TRBJ1-2; tentative D call: TRBD1 (6 bases). CDR3 size: 16 residues. Germline loops: CDR1 MNHNS, CDR2 SASEGT. Trimming pared 0 bases from V and 4 bases from J, leaving 15 bases between. Here the CDR3 reads CASSEAVGQPFYGYTF. CDR3 DNA: TGTGCCAGCAGTGAAGCGGTTGGACAGCCTTTCTATGGCTACACCTTC.

The J gene is TRBJ2-7, the V gene TRBV7-9; 7 bases map to TRBD1. Germline V lookup: CDR1 SEHNR, CDR2 FQNEAQ (reference sequence). The length of the CDR3 is 14 residues. The V and J ends lost 3 bases and 0 bases, in that order; junction bases with no gene match: 2. CDR3 loop: CASSLGQSSYEQYF. The CDR3 bases are TGTGCCAGCAGCTTGGGACAGAGCTCCTACGAGCAGTACTTC. Complete variable domain (other parts from reference TRBV7-9 and TRBJ2-7): DTGVSQNPRHKITKRGQNVTFRCDPISEHNRLYWYRQTLGQGPEFLTYFQNEAQLEKSRLLSDRFSAERPKGSFSTLEIQRTEQGDSAMYLCASSLGQSSYEQYFGPGTRLTVT.

The gene calls are TRBV7-9 and TRBJ2-5; TRBD2 might be the D (5 bases). Trimming took 5 bases from V and 1 from J, leaving 8 bases between them. This CDR3 has 13 residues. Germline V gives CDR1 SEHNR, CDR2 FQNEAQ (reference sequence). The CDR3 nucleotides read TGTGCCAGCAGCCGTAGCGCCCAAGAGACCCAGTACTTC. Residues: CASSRSAQETQYF.

The chain links TRBV6-1 to TRBJ2-7; 8 bases line up with TRBD2. This CDR3 has 16 residues. Germline V gives CDR1 MNHNS, CDR2 SASEGT. Trimming took 2 bases from V and 5 from J; bases not matched to a gene: 11. The CDR3 is CASSELWREEVNEQYF. In nucleotides, the CDR3 is TGTGCCAGCAGTGAATTGTGGCGGGAGGAGGTAAACGAGCAGTACTTC.

In regard to this clone: Compared with germline, one end of the junction differs, possibly owing to a read error. The J gene is TRBJ2-5, the V gene TRBV11-2, with 14 bases matching TRBD2. This CDR3 is built from 18 residues. Germline CDR1 and CDR2: SGHAT and FQNNGV. CDR3 region: CASSIDLGLAGVQETQYF. In DNA, the CDR3 is TGTGCCAGCAGCATAGATCTGGGACTAGCGGGGGTTCAAGAGACCCAGTACTTC.

The CDR3 here is CSAGRAPRVSDTF. CDR3 nucleotide sequence: TGCAGCGCTGGAAGAGCCCCCCGGGTATCTGACACCTTC. The J gene is TRBJ1-2, the V gene TRBV29-1; D is unresolved. CDR1 and CDR2 from the germline V gene are SQVTM and ANQGSEA. The CDR3 length is 13 residues. Trimming removed 7 bases from V and 12 bases from J, with 24 bases in between.